Listed below are T cell receptor beta chains from one sample, sequenced in a study of identical twins. From the 5' RACE reads, TCRdb called clonotypes with MiXCR, one entry per CDR3 protein. The sample includes some 760,000 distinct CDR3 sequences, around a sixth of them seen just once. These data also featured in a second study, about T cells expressing NK-cell markers.

The sample taken for sequencing was PBMCs. These receptors all come from a young woman in good health. Each CDR3 is given with its conserved first and last residue. Fields, in order: J gene, V gene, D gene, clone size, CDR3 protein, CDR3 DNA. The D gene is left open where the match is weak. Size values are once, few and many counts, or a class for expanded clones, and some rows have none.

j_gene: TRBJ1-1
v_gene: TRBV5-1
d_gene: -
abundance: many
CDR3aa: CASSLEAGGNTEAFF
CDR3nt: TGCGCCAGCAGCTTGGAGGCGGGAGGGAACACTGAAGCTTTCTTT

j_gene: TRBJ2-2
v_gene: TRBV12-3/TRBV12-4
d_gene: -
abundance: few
CDR3aa: CASRGTPGLGTGELFF
CDR3nt: TGTGCCAGCAGAGGGACACCGGGCTTAGGCACCGGGGAGCTGTTTTTT

j_gene: TRBJ2-7
v_gene: TRBV7-2
d_gene: -
abundance: -
CDR3aa: CASSLAGTGPPRYF
CDR3nt: TGTGCCAGCAGCTTAGCGGGTACAGGGCCTCCGAGGTATTTC

j_gene: TRBJ2-2
v_gene: TRBV7-8
d_gene: TRBD2
abundance: -
CDR3aa: CASSLRTSGIWELFF
CDR3nt: TGTGCCAGCAGCTTACGGACTAGCGGGATATGGGAGCTGTTTTTT

j_gene: TRBJ2-1
v_gene: TRBV7-2
d_gene: -
abundance: many
CDR3aa: CASSFYQRTYNEQFF
CDR3nt: TGTGCCAGCAGCTTCTACCAGCGGACTTACAATGAGCAGTTCTTC

j_gene: TRBJ1-2
v_gene: TRBV5-6
d_gene: -
abundance: few
CDR3aa: CASSPALTANYGYTF
CDR3nt: TGTGCCAGCAGCCCGGCCCTCACAGCTAACTATGGCTACACCTTC

j_gene: TRBJ1-2
v_gene: TRBV20-1
d_gene: -
abundance: few
CDR3aa: CSAEPPPNYGYTF
CDR3nt: TGCAGTGCTGAGCCCCCCCCGAACTATGGCTACACCTTC

j_gene: TRBJ1-1
v_gene: TRBV7-9
d_gene: -
abundance: -
CDR3aa: CASSHVEDGHTEAFF
CDR3nt: TGTGCCAGCAGTCACGTCGAAGACGGCCACACTGAAGCTTTCTTT

j_gene: TRBJ2-7
v_gene: TRBV5-1
d_gene: -
abundance: few
CDR3aa: CASSLLAQNYEQYF
CDR3nt: TGCGCCAGCAGCCTTCTTGCACAGAACTACGAGCAGTACTTC

j_gene: TRBJ2-7
v_gene: TRBV6-6
d_gene: -
abundance: few
CDR3aa: CASSSLGAGEQYF
CDR3nt: TGTGCCAGCAGTTCCCTTGGAGCAGGGGAGCAGTACTTC

j_gene: TRBJ2-1
v_gene: TRBV20-1
d_gene: -
abundance: -
CDR3aa: CSASVPGHQNEQFF
CDR3nt: TGCAGTGCTTCGGTCCCGGGCCATCAAAATGAGCAGTTCTTC

j_gene: TRBJ1-1
v_gene: TRBV3-1
d_gene: -
abundance: few
CDR3aa: CASSQGQLGFGEAFF
CDR3nt: TGTGCCAGCAGCCAAGGACAGCTGGGTTTTGGGGAAGCTTTCTTT

j_gene: TRBJ1-3
v_gene: TRBV7-2
d_gene: -
abundance: once
CDR3aa: CASSLGIDRTIYF
CDR3nt: TGTGCCAGCAGCTTGGGGATCGATCGGACCATATATTTT

j_gene: TRBJ1-1
v_gene: TRBV18
d_gene: -
abundance: few
CDR3aa: CASSPAQFEAFF
CDR3nt: TGTGCCAGCTCACCGGCCCAGTTCGAAGCTTTCTTT

j_gene: TRBJ2-4
v_gene: TRBV5-1
d_gene: TRBD1
abundance: -
CDR3aa: CASSTGGASKNIQYF
CDR3nt: TGCGCCAGCAGTACAGGGGGCGCATCCAAAAACATTCAGTACTTC

j_gene: TRBJ1-2
v_gene: TRBV7-2
d_gene: TRBD1
abundance: many
CDR3aa: CASSLGQGYGYTF
CDR3nt: TGTGCCAGCAGCTTGGGACAGGGCTATGGCTACACCTTC

j_gene: TRBJ2-2
v_gene: TRBV9
d_gene: -
abundance: few
CDR3aa: CASSVYRVGDTGELFF
CDR3nt: TGTGCCAGCAGCGTATATAGGGTTGGGGACACCGGGGAGCTGTTTTTT

j_gene: TRBJ2-7
v_gene: TRBV5-1
d_gene: -
abundance: -
CDR3aa: CASMWGDREGEQYF
CDR3nt: TGCGCCAGCATGTGGGGAGACAGGGAGGGCGAGCAGTACTTC

j_gene: TRBJ2-3
v_gene: TRBV20-1
d_gene: TRBD2
abundance: few
CDR3aa: CSAASGVEAGTQYF
CDR3nt: TGCAGTGCCGCTAGCGGGGTGGAGGCCGGTACGCAGTATTTT

j_gene: TRBJ1-1
v_gene: TRBV5-1
d_gene: TRBD1
abundance: few
CDR3aa: CASGDRENTEAFF
CDR3nt: TGCGCCAGCGGGGACAGAGAAAACACTGAAGCTTTCTTT

j_gene: TRBJ1-1
v_gene: TRBV15
d_gene: -
abundance: many
CDR3aa: CATSRDQEGGEAFF
CDR3nt: TGTGCCACCAGCAGAGATCAAGAGGGCGGTGAAGCTTTCTTT

j_gene: TRBJ2-2
v_gene: TRBV6-1
d_gene: -
abundance: -
CDR3aa: CASTLTITGELFF
CDR3nt: TGTGCCAGCACCCTGACCATCACCGGGGAGCTGTTTTTT

j_gene: TRBJ2-5
v_gene: TRBV20-1
d_gene: -
abundance: few
CDR3aa: CSAGPGLGDETQYF
CDR3nt: TGCAGTGCTGGGCCGGGACTGGGGGATGAGACCCAGTACTTC

j_gene: TRBJ2-3
v_gene: TRBV10-3
d_gene: TRBD2
abundance: -
CDR3aa: CAIRVIAGGLDTQYF
CDR3nt: TGTGCCATCAGAGTTATAGCGGGGGGCCTGGATACGCAGTATTTT

j_gene: TRBJ2-1
v_gene: TRBV6-1
d_gene: -
abundance: -
CDR3aa: CASPPGPRAYNEQFF
CDR3nt: TGTGCCAGCCCTCCCGGCCCCCGGGCGTACAATGAGCAGTTCTTC

j_gene: TRBJ2-2
v_gene: TRBV11-2
d_gene: -
abundance: few
CDR3aa: CASSLEPSGTGELFF
CDR3nt: TGTGCCAGCAGCTTAGAACCCTCGGGCACCGGGGAGCTGTTTTTT

j_gene: TRBJ2-1
v_gene: TRBV5-6
d_gene: TRBD2
abundance: -
CDR3aa: CASSLVAGGAHNEQFF
CDR3nt: TGTGCCAGCAGCTTGGTTGCGGGGGGGGCCCACAATGAGCAGTTCTTC

j_gene: TRBJ1-1
v_gene: TRBV9
d_gene: TRBD1
abundance: -
CDR3aa: CASSVGGTGDTEAFF
CDR3nt: TGTGCCAGCAGCGTAGGTGGGACAGGCGACACTGAAGCTTTCTTT

j_gene: TRBJ1-5
v_gene: TRBV6-1
d_gene: -
abundance: many
CDR3aa: CASSPLRRALGNQPQHF
CDR3nt: TGTGCCAGCAGCCCTCTTCGACGGGCTTTAGGCAATCAGCCCCAGCATTTT

j_gene: TRBJ2-4
v_gene: TRBV11-2
d_gene: TRBD2
abundance: -
CDR3aa: CASSGHKPSGTPKNIQYF
CDR3nt: TGTGCCAGCAGCGGACACAAACCAAGCGGGACTCCCAAAAACATTCAGTACTTC

j_gene: TRBJ1-1
v_gene: TRBV9
d_gene: -
abundance: once
CDR3aa: CASSRLGGYTEAFF
CDR3nt: TGTGCCAGCAGCCGCTTAGGAGGGTACACTGAAGCTTTCTTT

j_gene: TRBJ1-4
v_gene: TRBV29-1
d_gene: -
abundance: -
CDR3aa: CSVGKDSNEKLFF
CDR3nt: TGCAGCGTTGGGAAGGACTCTAATGAAAAACTGTTTTTT

j_gene: TRBJ1-1
v_gene: TRBV5-5
d_gene: -
abundance: -
CDR3aa: CASSLGAVMNTEAFF
CDR3nt: TGTGCCAGCAGCTTGGGTGCAGTTATGAACACTGAAGCTTTCTTT

j_gene: TRBJ1-1
v_gene: TRBV5-1
d_gene: -
abundance: few
CDR3aa: CASKGYSEAFF
CDR3nt: TGCGCCAGTAAAGGGTATTCTGAAGCTTTCTTT

j_gene: TRBJ2-7
v_gene: TRBV6-1
d_gene: -
abundance: -
CDR3aa: CASSVSRAYEQYF
CDR3nt: TGTGCCAGCAGTGTATCTAGGGCCTACGAGCAGTACTTC

j_gene: TRBJ1-1
v_gene: TRBV5-1
d_gene: -
abundance: -
CDR3aa: CASSSSALGGRLGTEAFF
CDR3nt: TGCGCCAGCAGCTCGAGCGCCCTGGGGGGGCGGTTGGGCACTGAAGCTTTCTTT

j_gene: TRBJ2-5
v_gene: TRBV7-8
d_gene: -
abundance: few
CDR3aa: CASSRGRLVMKETQYF
CDR3nt: TGTGCCAGCAGTAGAGGTAGACTAGTTATGAAAGAGACCCAGTACTTC

j_gene: TRBJ2-3
v_gene: TRBV11-2
d_gene: TRBD2
abundance: few
CDR3aa: CASSLVLAGVTDTQYF
CDR3nt: TGTGCCAGCAGCCTCGTCCTAGCGGGAGTCACAGATACGCAGTATTTT

j_gene: TRBJ2-4
v_gene: TRBV6-1
d_gene: TRBD1
abundance: -
CDR3aa: CASSHPGQGAFGKNIQYF
CDR3nt: TGTGCCAGCAGTCATCCGGGACAGGGAGCTTTTGGCAAAAACATTCAGTACTTC

j_gene: TRBJ1-2
v_gene: TRBV6-5
d_gene: -
abundance: few
CDR3aa: CASSYSMSSNYGYTF
CDR3nt: TGTGCCAGCAGTTACTCGATGAGTAGTAACTATGGCTACACCTTC

j_gene: TRBJ2-5
v_gene: TRBV5-1
d_gene: -
abundance: few
CDR3aa: CASSFTAEETQYF
CDR3nt: TGCGCCAGCAGCTTCACGGCCGAAGAGACCCAGTACTTC

j_gene: TRBJ2-2
v_gene: TRBV10-3
d_gene: -
abundance: few
CDR3aa: CAISARQSGELFF
CDR3nt: TGTGCCATCAGTGCCCGACAGTCCGGGGAGCTGTTTTTT

j_gene: TRBJ2-5
v_gene: TRBV10-3
d_gene: TRBD2
abundance: -
CDR3aa: CAISEASGLPATQYF
CDR3nt: TGTGCCATCAGTGAAGCTAGCGGGCTCCCTGCGACCCAGTACTTC

j_gene: TRBJ2-3
v_gene: TRBV12-3/TRBV12-4
d_gene: TRBD1
abundance: few
CDR3aa: CASIDRGHTDTQYF
CDR3nt: TGTGCCAGCATCGACAGGGGGCACACAGATACGCAGTATTTT

j_gene: TRBJ1-4
v_gene: TRBV25-1
d_gene: TRBD1
abundance: -
CDR3aa: CASMPGQGINEKLFF
CDR3nt: TGTGCCAGCATGCCCGGACAGGGCATTAATGAAAAACTGTTTTTT

j_gene: TRBJ2-3
v_gene: TRBV2
d_gene: -
abundance: few
CDR3aa: CASSGEASSTDTQYF
CDR3nt: TGTGCCAGCAGTGGGGAGGCCTCTAGCACAGATACGCAGTATTTT

j_gene: TRBJ2-1
v_gene: TRBV5-1
d_gene: TRBD2
abundance: few
CDR3aa: CASSWEETSGSWNEQFF
CDR3nt: TGCGCCAGCAGCTGGGAGGAGACTAGCGGGAGTTGGAATGAGCAGTTCTTC

j_gene: TRBJ2-7
v_gene: TRBV11-2
d_gene: -
abundance: few
CDR3aa: CASGTVSWGHRSEEQYF
CDR3nt: TGTGCCAGCGGAACCGTAAGTTGGGGACATCGGTCGGAAGAGCAGTACTTC

j_gene: TRBJ1-1
v_gene: TRBV20-1
d_gene: -
abundance: -
CDR3aa: CSAYRLSNTEAFF
CDR3nt: TGCAGTGCTTACCGGTTGTCTAACACTGAAGCTTTCTTT

j_gene: TRBJ2-1
v_gene: TRBV20-1
d_gene: -
abundance: few
CDR3aa: CSASQPRTREQFF
CDR3nt: TGCAGTGCTAGTCAGCCCCGCACACGTGAGCAGTTCTTC

j_gene: TRBJ2-3
v_gene: TRBV19
d_gene: -
abundance: -
CDR3aa: CASSQRVTQYF
CDR3nt: TGTGCCAGTTCACAGAGAGTTACGCAGTATTTT

j_gene: TRBJ2-3
v_gene: TRBV7-8
d_gene: -
abundance: few
CDR3aa: CASSRATGTDTQYF
CDR3nt: TGTGCCAGCAGCCGCGCGACAGGCACAGATACGCAGTATTTT

j_gene: TRBJ2-7
v_gene: TRBV12-3/TRBV12-4
d_gene: -
abundance: many
CDR3aa: CASSSPWQGGHEQYF
CDR3nt: TGTGCCAGCAGTTCCCCGTGGCAGGGGGGCCACGAGCAGTACTTC

j_gene: TRBJ2-7
v_gene: TRBV9
d_gene: -
abundance: -
CDR3aa: CASSVALGRNNEQYF
CDR3nt: TGTGCCAGCAGCGTGGCCCTGGGCAGGAACAACGAGCAGTACTTC